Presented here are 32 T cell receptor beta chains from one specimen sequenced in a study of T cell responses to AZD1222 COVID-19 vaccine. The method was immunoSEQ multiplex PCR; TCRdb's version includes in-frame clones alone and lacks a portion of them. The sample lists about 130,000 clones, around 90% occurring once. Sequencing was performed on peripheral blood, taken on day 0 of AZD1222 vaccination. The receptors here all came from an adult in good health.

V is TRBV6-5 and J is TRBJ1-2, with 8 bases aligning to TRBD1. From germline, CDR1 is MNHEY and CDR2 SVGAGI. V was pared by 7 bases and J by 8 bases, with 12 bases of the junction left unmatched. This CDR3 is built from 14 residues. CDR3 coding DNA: TGTGCCAGCACCGTCGACAGGGGAGGAACCGGCTACACCTTC. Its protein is CASTVDRGGTGYTF.

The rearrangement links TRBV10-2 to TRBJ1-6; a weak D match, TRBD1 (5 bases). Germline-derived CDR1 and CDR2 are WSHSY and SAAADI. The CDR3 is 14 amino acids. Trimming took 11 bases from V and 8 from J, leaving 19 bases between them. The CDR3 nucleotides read TGCGCCGGGGGTCTAACCGCTTGGGATTCACCCCTCCACTTT. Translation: CAGGLTAWDSPLHF.

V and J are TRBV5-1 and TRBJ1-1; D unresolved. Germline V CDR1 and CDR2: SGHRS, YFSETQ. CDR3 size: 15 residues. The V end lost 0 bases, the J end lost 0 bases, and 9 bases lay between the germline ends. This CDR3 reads CASSLVSAMNTEAFF. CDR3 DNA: TGCGCCAGCAGCTTGGTTTCAGCTATGAACACTGAAGCTTTCTTT. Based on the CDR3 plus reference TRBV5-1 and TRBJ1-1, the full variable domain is KAGVTQTPRYLIKTRGQQVTLSCSPISGHRSVSWYQQTPGQGLQFLFEYFSETQRNKGNFPGRFSGRQFSNSRSEMNVSTLELGDSALYLCASSLVSAMNTEAFFGQGTRLTVV.

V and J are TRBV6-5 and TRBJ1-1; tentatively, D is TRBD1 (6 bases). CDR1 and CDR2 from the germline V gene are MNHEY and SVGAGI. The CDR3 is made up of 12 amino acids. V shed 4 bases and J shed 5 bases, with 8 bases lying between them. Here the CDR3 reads CASSFQGTEAFF. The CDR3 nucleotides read TGTGCCAGCAGTTTCCAGGGGACTGAAGCTTTCTTT.

CDR3 in DNA: TGTGCCAGCAGAGGAATGGACCTACCCGGGTCACCCCTCCACTTT. As protein: CASRGMDLPGSPLHF. The chain combines TRBV27 with TRBJ1-6; D call uncertain. Trimming shortened V by 6 bases and J by 10 bases, and 19 bases separated the two germline ends. CDR1 is MNHEY and CDR2 is SMNVEV in the germline V gene (reference sequence). The CDR3 has 15 residues.

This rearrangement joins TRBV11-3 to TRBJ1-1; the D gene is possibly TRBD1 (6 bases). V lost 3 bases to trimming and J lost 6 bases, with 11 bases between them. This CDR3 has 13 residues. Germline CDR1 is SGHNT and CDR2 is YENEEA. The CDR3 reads CASSLISGAEAFF. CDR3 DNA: TGTGCCAGCAGCTTGATTTCAGGGGCTGAAGCTTTCTTT.

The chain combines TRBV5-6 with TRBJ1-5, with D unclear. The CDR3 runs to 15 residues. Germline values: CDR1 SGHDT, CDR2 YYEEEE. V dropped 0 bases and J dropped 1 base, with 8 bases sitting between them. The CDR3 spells CASSLGERSNQPQHF. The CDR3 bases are TGTGCCAGCAGCTTGGGAGAACGGAGCAATCAGCCCCAGCATTTT.

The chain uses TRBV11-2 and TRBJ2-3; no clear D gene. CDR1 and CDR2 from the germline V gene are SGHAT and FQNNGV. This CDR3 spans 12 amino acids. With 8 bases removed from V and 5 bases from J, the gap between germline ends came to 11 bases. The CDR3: CASALPGDTQYF. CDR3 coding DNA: TGTGCCAGCGCCTTGCCCGGAGATACGCAGTATTTT.

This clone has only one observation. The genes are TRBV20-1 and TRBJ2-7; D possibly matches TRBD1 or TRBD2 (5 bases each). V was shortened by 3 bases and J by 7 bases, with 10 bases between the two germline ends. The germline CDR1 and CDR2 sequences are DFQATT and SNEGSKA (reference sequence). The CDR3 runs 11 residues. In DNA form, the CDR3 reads TGCAGTGCTAGTGGGGGTCGGGAGCAGTACTTC. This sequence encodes CSASGGREQYF.

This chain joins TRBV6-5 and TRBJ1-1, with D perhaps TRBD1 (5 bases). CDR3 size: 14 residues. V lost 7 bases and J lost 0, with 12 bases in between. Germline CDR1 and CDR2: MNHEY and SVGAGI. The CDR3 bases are TGTGCCAGCACCTCAGGGAACTTGAACACTGAAGCTTTCTTT. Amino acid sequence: CASTSGNLNTEAFF.

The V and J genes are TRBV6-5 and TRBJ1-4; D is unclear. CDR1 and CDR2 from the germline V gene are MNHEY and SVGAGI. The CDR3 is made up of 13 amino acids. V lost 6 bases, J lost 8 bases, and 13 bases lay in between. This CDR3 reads CASSSQYVEKLFF. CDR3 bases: TGTGCCAGCAGCTCCCAGTACGTAGAAAAACTGTTTTTT.

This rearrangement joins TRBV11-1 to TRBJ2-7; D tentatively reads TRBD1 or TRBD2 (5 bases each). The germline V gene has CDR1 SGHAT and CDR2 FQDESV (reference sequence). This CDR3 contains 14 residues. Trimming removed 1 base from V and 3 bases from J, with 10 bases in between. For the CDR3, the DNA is TGTGCCAGCAGCTTAGGGGACGGGCACTACGAGCAGTACTTC. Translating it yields CASSLGDGHYEQYF.

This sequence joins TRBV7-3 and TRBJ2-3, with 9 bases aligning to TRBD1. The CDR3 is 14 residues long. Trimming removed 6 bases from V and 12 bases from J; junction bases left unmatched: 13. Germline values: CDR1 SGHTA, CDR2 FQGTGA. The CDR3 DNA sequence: TGTGCCAGCAGGCCCGGGACAGGGACCGGTCGACAGTATTTT. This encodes CASRPGTGTGRQYF.

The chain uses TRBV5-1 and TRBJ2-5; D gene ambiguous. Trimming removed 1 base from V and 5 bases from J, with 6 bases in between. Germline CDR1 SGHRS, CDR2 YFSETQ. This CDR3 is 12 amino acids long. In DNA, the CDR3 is TGCGCCAGCAGCTTGCAGTGGGAGACCCAGTACTTC. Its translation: CASSLQWETQYF.

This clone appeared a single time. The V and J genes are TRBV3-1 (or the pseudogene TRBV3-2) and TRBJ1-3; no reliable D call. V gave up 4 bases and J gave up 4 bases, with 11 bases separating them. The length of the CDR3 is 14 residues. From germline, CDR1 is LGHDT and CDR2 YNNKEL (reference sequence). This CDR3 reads CASSRETGGNTIYF. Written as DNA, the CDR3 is TGTGCCAGCAGCCGGGAAACGGGGGGAAACACCATATATTTT.

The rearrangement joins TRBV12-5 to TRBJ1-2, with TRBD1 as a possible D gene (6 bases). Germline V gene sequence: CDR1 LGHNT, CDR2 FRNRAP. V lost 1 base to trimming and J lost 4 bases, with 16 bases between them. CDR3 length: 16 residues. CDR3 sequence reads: CASGLADRTVTYGYTF. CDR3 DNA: TGTGCTAGTGGTTTGGCTGACCGGACAGTCACCTATGGCTACACCTTC.

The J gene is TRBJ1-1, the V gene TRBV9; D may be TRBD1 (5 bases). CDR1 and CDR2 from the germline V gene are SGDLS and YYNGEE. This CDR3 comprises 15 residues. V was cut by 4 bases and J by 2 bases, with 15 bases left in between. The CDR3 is CASSPSRGGNTEAFF. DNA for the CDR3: TGTGCCAGCAGCCCCAGTCGTGGGGGAAACACTGAAGCTTTCTTT.

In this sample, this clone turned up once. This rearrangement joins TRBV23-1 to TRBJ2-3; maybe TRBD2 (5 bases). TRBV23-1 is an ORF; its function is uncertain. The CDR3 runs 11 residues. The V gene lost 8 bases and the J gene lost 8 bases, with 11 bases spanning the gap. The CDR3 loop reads CASRRRATQYF. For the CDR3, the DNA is TGCGCCAGCCGGCGGCGGGCTACGCAGTATTTT.

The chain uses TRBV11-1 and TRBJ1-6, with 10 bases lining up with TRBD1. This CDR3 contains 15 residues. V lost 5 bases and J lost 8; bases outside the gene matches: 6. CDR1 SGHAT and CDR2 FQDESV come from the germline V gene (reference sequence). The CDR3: CASSTRDRGDSPLHF. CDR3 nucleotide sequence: TGTGCCAGCAGCACCCGGGACAGGGGTGATTCACCCCTCCACTTT.

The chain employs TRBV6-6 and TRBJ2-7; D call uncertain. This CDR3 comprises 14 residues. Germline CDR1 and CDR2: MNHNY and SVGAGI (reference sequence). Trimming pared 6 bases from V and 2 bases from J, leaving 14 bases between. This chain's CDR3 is CASSSGRIPYEQYF. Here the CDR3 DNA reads TGTGCCAGCAGCTCCGGACGGATTCCCTACGAGCAGTACTTC.

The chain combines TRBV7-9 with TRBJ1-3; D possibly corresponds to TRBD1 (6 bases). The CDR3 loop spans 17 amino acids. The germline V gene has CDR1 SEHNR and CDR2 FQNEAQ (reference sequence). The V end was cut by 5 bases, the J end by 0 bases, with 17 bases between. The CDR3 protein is CASSTPTGPDSGNTIYF. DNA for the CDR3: TGTGCCAGCAGCACCCCCACAGGGCCTGACTCTGGAAACACCATATATTTT.

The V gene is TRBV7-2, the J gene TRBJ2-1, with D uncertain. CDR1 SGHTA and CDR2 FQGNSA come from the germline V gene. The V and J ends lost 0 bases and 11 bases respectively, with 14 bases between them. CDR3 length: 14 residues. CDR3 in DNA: TGTGCCAGCAGCTTAGCGGGGTTCAAAGGGAAGCAGTTCTTC. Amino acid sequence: CASSLAGFKGKQFF.

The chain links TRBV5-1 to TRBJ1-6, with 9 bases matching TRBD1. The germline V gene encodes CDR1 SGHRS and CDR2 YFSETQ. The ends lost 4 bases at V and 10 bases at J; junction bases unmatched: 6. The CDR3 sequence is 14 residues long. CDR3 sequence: CASSVGGQGSPLHF. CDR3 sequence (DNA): TGCGCCAGCAGCGTGGGGGGACAGGGATCACCCCTCCACTTT.

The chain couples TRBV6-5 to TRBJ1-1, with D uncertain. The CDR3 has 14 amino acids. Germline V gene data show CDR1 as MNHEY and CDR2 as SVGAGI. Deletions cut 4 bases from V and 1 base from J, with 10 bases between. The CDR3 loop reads CASSLLPRNTEAFF. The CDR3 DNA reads TGTGCCAGCAGTTTGCTCCCGCGGAACACTGAAGCTTTCTTT.

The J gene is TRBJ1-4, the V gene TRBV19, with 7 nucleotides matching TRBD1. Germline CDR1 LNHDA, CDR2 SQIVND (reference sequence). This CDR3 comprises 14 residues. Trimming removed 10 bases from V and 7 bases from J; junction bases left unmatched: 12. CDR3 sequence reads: CATSSGGQSEKLFF. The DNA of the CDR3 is TGTGCCACCTCGTCAGGGGGACAAAGTGAAAAACTGTTTTTT.

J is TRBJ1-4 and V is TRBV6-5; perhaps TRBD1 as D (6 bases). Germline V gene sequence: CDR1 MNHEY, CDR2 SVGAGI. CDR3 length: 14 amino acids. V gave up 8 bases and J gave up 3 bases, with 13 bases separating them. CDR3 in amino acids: CASRLKGANEKLFF. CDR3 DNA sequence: TGTGCCAGCCGCCTCAAGGGGGCTAATGAAAAACTGTTTTTT.

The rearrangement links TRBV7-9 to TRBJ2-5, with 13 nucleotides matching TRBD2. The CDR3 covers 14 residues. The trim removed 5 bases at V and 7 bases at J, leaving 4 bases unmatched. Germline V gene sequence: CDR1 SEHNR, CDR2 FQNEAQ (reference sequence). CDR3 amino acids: CASSPRLAGGTQYF. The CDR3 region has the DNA TGTGCCAGCAGCCCCCGACTAGCGGGGGGGACCCAGTACTTC.

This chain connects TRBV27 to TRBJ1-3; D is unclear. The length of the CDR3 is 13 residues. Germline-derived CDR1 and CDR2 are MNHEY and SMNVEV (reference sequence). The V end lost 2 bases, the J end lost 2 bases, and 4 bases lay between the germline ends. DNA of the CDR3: TGTGCCAGCAGTTTAATCCCTGGAAACACCATATATTTT. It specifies CASSLIPGNTIYF.

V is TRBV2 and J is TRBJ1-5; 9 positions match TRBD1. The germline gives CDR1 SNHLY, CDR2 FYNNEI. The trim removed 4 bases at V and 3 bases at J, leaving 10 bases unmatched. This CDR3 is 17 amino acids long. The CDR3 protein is CASSVRRTGVVNQPQHF. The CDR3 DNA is TGTGCCAGCAGTGTGAGGCGGACAGGGGTAGTCAATCAGCCCCAGCATTTT.

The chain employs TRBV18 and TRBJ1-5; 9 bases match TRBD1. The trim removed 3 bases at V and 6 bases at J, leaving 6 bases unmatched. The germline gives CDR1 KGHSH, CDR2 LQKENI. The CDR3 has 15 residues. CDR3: CASSPTGGKGQPQHF. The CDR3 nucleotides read TGTGCCAGCTCACCTACAGGGGGCAAGGGTCAGCCCCAGCATTTT.

This CDR3 is CASSFSPTDEAFF. The CDR3 region has the DNA TGTGCCAGCAGTTTTAGCCCGACAGACGAAGCTTTCTTT. The rearrangement uses TRBV12-3 or TRBV12-4 and TRBJ1-1; tentatively, D is TRBD1 (5 bases). The V end was cut by 3 bases, the J end by 8 bases, with 13 bases between. This CDR3 comprises 13 residues.

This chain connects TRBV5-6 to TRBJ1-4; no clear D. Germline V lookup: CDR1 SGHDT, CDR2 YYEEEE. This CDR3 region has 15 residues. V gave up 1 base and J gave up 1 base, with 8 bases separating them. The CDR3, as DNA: TGTGCCAGCAGCTTGCTGGGGATAACTAATGAAAAACTGTTTTTT. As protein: CASSLLGITNEKLFF. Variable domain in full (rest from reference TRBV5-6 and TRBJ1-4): DAGVTQSPTHLIKTRGQQVTLRCSPKSGHDTVSWYQQALGQGPQFIFQYYEEEERQRGNFPDRFSGHQFPNYSSELNVNALLLGDSALYLCASSLLGITNEKLFFGSGTQLSVL.